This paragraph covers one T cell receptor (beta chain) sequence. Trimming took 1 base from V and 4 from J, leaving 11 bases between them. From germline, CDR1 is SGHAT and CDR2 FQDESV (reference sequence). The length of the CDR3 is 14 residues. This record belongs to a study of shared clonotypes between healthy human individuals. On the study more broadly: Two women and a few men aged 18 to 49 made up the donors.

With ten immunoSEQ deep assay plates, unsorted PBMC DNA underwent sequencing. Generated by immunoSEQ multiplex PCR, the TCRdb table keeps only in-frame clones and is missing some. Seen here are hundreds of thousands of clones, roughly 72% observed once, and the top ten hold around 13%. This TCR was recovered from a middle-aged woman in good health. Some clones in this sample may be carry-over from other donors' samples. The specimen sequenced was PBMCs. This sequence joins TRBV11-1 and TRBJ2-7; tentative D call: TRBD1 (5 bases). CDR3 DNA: TGTGCCAGCAGCTTAGGATGGACAAGTTACGAGCAGTACTTC. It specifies CASSLGWTSYEQYF. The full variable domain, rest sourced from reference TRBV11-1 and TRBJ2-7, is EAEVAQSPRYKITEKSQAVAFWCDPISGHATLYWYRQILGQGPELLVQFQDESVVDDSQLPKDRFSAERLKGVDSTLKIQPAELGDSAMYLCASSLGWTSYEQYFGPGTRLTVT.